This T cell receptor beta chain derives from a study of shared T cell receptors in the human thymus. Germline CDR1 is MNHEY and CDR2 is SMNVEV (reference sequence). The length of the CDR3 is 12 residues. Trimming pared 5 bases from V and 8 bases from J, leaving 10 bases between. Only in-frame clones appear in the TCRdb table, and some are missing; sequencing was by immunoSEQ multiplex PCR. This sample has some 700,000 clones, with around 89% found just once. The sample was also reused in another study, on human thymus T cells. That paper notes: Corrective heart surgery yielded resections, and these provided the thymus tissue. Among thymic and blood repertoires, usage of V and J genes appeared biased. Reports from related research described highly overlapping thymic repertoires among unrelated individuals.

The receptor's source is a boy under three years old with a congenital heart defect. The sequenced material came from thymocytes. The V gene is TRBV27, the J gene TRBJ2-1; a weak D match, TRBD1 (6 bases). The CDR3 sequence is CASSRQDHEQFF. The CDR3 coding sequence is TGTGCCAGCAGTCGACAGGATCATGAGCAGTTCTTC.